This entry concerns a single TCR beta chain. Its antigen is not known. These data come from a study of healthy donors' naive CD4 and CD8 T cells. Study-level results: CDR3 charge plus V and J genes appeared to account for approximately 12% of CD4/CD8 variance. Most V and J genes were reportedly biased between naive CD4+ and CD8+ cells. Alpha and beta chains were sequenced in bulk without pairing.

Germline values: CDR1 DFQATT, CDR2 SNEGSKA (reference sequence). V dropped 6 bases and J dropped 2; count of bases not matched to a gene: 10. CDR3 length equals 15 residues. Starting from 500 ng of total RNA, TCR libraries were made with linear amplification. TCRdb recomputed calls from the reads with MiXCR, one row per CDR3 protein. The sample contains about 180,000 distinct CDR3 sequences, about 74% of which appear only once. Naive T cells were sorted: CD4+CD8-CD45RO-CD45RA+ for CD4+, CD8+CD4-CD45RA+CD27bright for CD8+. The source material was naive CD4+ and CD8+ T cells sorted from blood, pooled from several donors. This sequence originates from a pool of human donors in good health; the sample pools cells from several healthy donors. The chain employs TRBV20-1 and TRBJ2-7; 10 bases align to TRBD2. The CDR3 DNA is TGCAGTGCACCCTGGACTAGCGGATATACCTACGAGCAGTACTTC. It codes for CSAPWTSGYTYEQYF.